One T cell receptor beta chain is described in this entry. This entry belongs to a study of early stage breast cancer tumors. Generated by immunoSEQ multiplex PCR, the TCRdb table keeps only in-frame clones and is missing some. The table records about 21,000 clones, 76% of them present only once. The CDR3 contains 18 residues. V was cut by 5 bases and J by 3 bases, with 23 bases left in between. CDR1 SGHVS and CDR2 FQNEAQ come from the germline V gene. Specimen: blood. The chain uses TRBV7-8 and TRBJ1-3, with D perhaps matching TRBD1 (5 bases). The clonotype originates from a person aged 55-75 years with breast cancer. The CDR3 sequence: CASSPPPGTGLFGNTIYF. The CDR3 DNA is TGTGCCAGCAGCCCACCCCCCGGGACGGGGCTGTTTGGAAACACCATATATTTT.